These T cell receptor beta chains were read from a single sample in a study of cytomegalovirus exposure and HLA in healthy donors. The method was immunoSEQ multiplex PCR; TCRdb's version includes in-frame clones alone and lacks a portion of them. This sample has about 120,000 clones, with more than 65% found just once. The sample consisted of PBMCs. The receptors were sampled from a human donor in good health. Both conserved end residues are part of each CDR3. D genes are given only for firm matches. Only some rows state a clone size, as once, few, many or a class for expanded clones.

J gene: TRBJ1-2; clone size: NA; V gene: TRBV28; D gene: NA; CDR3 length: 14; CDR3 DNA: TGTGCCAGCAGTTCTCCCCTTCTGAGAAATGGCTACACCTTC; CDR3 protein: CASSSPLLRNGYTF
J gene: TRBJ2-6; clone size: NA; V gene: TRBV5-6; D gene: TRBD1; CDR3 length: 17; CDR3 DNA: TGTGCCAGCAGCCCCAGACAGGGTAAATCTGGGGCCAACGTCCTGACTTTC; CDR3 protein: CASSPRQGKSGANVLTF
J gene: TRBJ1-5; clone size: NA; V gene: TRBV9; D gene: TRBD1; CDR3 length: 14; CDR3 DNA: TGTGCCAGCAGCCCGACAGGGGGCAATCAGCCCCAGCATTTT; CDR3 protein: CASSPTGGNQPQHF
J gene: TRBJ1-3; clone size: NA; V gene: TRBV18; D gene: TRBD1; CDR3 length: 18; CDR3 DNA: TGTGCCAGCTCACCGCAAGCTACCGGGACAGGAGGCGAAAACACCATATATTTT; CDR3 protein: CASSPQATGTGGENTIYF
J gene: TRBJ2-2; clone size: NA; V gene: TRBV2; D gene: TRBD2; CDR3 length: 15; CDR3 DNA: TGTGCCAGCAGTTCGACTAGCGTTAACACCGGGGAGCTGTTTTTT; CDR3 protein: CASSSTSVNTGELFF
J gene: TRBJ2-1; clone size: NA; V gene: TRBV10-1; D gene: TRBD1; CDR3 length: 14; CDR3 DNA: TGCGCCAGCAGTGGGGGACAGGGTTCGGATGAGCAGTTCTTC; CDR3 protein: CASSGGQGSDEQFF
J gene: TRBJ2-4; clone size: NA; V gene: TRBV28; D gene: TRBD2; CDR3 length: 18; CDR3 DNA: TGTGCCAGCAGTATTCCTGGGACTAGCGGGAGCCCCAAAAACATTCAGTACTTC; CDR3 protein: CASSIPGTSGSPKNIQYF
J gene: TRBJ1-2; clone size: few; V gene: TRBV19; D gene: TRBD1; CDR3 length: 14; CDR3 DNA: TGTGCCAGTAGGACGTCGACAGGGGGCTATGGCTACACCTTC; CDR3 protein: CASRTSTGGYGYTF
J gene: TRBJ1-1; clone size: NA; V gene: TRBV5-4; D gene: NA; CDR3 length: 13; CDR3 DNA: TGTGCCAGCAGCTTAGGAGGGAACACTGAAGCTTTCTTT; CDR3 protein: CASSLGGNTEAFF
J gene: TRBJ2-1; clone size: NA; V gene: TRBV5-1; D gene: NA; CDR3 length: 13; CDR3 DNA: TGCGCCAGCAGCTTGGTGGGGGGCAATGAGCAGTTCTTC; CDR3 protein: CASSLVGGNEQFF
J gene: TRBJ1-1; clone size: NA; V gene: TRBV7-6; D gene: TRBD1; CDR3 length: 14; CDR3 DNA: TGTGCCAGCAGACTACAGGGGGCCGTCGGTGAAGCTTTCTTT; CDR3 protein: CASRLQGAVGEAFF
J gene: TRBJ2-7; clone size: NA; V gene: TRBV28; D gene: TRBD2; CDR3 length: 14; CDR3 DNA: TGTGCCAGCACCCAACCTAGCGGACGTATGGAGCAGTACTTC; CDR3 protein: CASTQPSGRMEQYF
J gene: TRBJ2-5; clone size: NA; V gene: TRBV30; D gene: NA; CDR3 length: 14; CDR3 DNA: TGTGCCTGGAGTGATCGACAGCTTCAAGAGACCCAGTACTTC; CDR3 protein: CAWSDRQLQETQYF
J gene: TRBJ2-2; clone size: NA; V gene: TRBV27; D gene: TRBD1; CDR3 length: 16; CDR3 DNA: TGTGCCAGCCTCCAACGGACAGGGGGCTACACCGGGGAGCTGTTTTTT; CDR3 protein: CASLQRTGGYTGELFF
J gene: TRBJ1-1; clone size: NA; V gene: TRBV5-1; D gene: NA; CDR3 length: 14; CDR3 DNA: TGCGCCAGCAGCTCGAGTAGTTTGAACACTGAAGCTTTCTTT; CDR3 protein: CASSSSSLNTEAFF
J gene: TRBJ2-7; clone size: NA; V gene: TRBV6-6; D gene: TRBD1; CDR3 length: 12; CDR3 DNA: TGTGCCACCTGGGACAGGGGGCTCGAGCAGTACTTC; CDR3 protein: CATWDRGLEQYF
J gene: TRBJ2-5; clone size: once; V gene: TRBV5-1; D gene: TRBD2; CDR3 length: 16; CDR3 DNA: TGCGCCAGCAGCCTCGTCCCTCTAGCGGCCCAAGAGACCCAGTACTTC; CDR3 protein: CASSLVPLAAQETQYF
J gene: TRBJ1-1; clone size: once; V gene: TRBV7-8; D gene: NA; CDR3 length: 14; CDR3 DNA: TGTGCCAGCAGCTCCCAGGGGTTGAACACTGAAGCTTTCTTT; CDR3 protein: CASSSQGLNTEAFF
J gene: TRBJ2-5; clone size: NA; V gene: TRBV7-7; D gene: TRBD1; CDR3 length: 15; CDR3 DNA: TGTGCTAGCAGCTTACGACAGGGGAAGAGGGAGACCCAGTACTTC; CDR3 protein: CASSLRQGKRETQYF
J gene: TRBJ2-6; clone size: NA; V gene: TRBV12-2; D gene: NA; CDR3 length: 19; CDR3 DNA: TGTGCAAGTCGCCCAGTCGGACTAGCGGTTTTCTCTGGGGCCAACGTCCTGACTTTC; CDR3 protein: CASRPVGLAVFSGANVLTF
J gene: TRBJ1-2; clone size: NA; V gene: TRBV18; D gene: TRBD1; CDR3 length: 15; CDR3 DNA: TGTGCCAGCTCACCACCGACAGGGTCTAACTATGGCTACACCTTC; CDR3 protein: CASSPPTGSNYGYTF
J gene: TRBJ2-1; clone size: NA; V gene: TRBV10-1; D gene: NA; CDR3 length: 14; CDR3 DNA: TGCGCCAGCAGTGGGCGCAGGGCGGTCAATGAGCAGTTCTTC; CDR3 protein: CASSGRRAVNEQFF
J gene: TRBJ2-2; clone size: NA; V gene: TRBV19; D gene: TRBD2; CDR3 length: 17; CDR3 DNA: TGTGCCAGTATACCGGCCGGGACTAGCGGAAACACCGGGGAGCTGTTTTTT; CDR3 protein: CASIPAGTSGNTGELFF
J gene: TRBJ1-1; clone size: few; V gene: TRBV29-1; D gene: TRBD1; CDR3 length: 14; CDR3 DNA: TGCAGCGCCCGCCCCGGGACAGTGAACACTGAAGCTTTCTTT; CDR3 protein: CSARPGTVNTEAFF
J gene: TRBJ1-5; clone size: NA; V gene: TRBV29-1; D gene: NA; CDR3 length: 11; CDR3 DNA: TGCAGCGTACAGGGTGCCGGGGCCCAGCATTTT; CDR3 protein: CSVQGAGAQHF
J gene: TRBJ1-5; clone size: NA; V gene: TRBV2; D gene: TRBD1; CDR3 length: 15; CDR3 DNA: TGTGCCAGCAGTCCGGGACAGGGGGCAGGTCAGCCCCAGCATTTT; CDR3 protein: CASSPGQGAGQPQHF
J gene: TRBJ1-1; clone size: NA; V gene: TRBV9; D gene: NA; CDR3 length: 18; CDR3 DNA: TGTGCCAGCAGCGTAGAGGCCCAGGGTGGCGGAGTCAACACTGAAGCTTTCTTT; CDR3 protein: CASSVEAQGGGVNTEAFF
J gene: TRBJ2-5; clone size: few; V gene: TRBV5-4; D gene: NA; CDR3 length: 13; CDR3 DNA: TGTGCCAGCAGCTTGGCCAGCCAAGAGACCCAGTACTTC; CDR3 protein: CASSLASQETQYF
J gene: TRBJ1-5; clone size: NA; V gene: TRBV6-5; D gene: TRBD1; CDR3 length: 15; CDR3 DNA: TGTGCCAGCAGACATGACAGGGTTAGCAATCAGCCCCAGCATTTT; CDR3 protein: CASRHDRVSNQPQHF
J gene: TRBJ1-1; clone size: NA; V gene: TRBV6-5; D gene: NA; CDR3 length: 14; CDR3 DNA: TGTGCCAGCAGTTACGTGCAGGGTGGCACTGAAGCTTTCTTT; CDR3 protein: CASSYVQGGTEAFF
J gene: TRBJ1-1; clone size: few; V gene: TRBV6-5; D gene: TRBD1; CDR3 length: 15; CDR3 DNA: TGTGCCAGCACCAAATATGGACAGGGGAACACTGAAGCTTTCTTT; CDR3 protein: CASTKYGQGNTEAFF
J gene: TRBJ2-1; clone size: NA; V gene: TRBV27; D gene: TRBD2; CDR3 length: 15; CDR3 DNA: TGTGCCAGCAGTCCACTAGCGGGAGGCGACAATGAGCAGTTCTTC; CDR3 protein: CASSPLAGGDNEQFF
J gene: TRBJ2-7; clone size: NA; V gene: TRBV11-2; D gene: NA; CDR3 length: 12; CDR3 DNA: TGTGCCAGCAGCTTAAATACCTACGAGCAGTACTTC; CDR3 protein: CASSLNTYEQYF
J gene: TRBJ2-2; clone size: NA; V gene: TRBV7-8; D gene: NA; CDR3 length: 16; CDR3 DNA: TGTGCCAGCAGCCCATCCGGGACTCCGAACACCGGGGAGCTGTTTTTT; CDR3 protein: CASSPSGTPNTGELFF
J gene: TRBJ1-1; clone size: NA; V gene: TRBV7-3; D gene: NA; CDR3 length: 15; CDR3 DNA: TGTGCCAGCAGCGCTATTCCAGGGTCGAACACTGAAGCTTTCTTT; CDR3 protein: CASSAIPGSNTEAFF
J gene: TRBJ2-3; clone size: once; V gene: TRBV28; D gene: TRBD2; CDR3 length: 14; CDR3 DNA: TGTGCCAGCAGTTTAGGGGGACTAGCAGATACGCAGTATTTT; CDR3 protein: CASSLGGLADTQYF
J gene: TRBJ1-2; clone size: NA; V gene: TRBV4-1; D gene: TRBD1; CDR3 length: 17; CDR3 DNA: TGCGCCAGCAGCCAAGGTTTGGGGGACAGGGGGCTCTATGGCTACACCTTC; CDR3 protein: CASSQGLGDRGLYGYTF
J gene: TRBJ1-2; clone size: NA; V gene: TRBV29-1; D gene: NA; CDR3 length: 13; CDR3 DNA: TGCAGCGTTGAACTAATGAGCCCCTTAGGCTACACCTTC; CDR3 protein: CSVELMSPLGYTF
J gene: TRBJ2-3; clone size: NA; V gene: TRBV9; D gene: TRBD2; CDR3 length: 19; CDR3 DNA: TGTGCCAGCAGCCTGGGACTAGCGGGAGCCGTTTCTAGCACAGATACGCAGTATTTT; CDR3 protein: CASSLGLAGAVSSTDTQYF
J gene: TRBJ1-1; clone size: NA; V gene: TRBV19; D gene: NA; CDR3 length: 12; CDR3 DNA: TGTGCCAGTAGTGTACAGGGATCCGAAGCTTTCTTT; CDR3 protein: CASSVQGSEAFF
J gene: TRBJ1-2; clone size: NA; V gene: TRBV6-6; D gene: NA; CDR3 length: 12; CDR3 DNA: TGTGCCAGCAGGCCACAGGGCCGCGGCTACACCTTC; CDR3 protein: CASRPQGRGYTF
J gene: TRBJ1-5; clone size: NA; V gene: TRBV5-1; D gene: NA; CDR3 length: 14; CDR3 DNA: TGCGCCAGCAGCGAAGTCGGGAATTCTCAGCCCCAGCATTTT; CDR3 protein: CASSEVGNSQPQHF
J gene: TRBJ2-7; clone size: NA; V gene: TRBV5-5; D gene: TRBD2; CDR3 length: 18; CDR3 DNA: TGTGCCAGCAGCTTGCTCGCTAGCGGGGCCGCGTTCTCCTACGAGCAGTACTTC; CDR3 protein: CASSLLASGAAFSYEQYF
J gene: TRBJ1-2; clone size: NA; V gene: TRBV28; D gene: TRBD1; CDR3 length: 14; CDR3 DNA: TGTGCCAGCGAGGGACAGGGGACACCGGGTGGCTACACCTTC; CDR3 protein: CASEGQGTPGGYTF
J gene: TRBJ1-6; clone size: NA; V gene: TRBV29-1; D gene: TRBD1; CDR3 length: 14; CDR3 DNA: TGCAGCGTTGGGACAGGGGGCGTTGATTCACCCCTCCACTTT; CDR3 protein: CSVGTGGVDSPLHF
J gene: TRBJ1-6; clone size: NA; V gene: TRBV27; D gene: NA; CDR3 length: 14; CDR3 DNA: TGTGCCAGCAGTTTAAATTCCGCTGGCTCACCCCTCCACTTT; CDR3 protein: CASSLNSAGSPLHF
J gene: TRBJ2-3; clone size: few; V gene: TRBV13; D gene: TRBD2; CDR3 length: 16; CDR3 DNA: TGTGCCAGCAGCCACGCTAGCGGGAGGGCCCCAGATACGCAGTATTTT; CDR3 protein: CASSHASGRAPDTQYF
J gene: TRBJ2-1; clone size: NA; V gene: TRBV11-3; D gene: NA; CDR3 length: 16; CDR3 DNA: TGTGCCAGCAGCCTAGAGACAGTTCCCCCGTACAATGAGCAGTTCTTC; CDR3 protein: CASSLETVPPYNEQFF
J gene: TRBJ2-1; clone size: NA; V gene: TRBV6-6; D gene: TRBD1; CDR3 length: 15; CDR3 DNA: TGTGCCAGCAGTCGGACAGGGAGCTCCTACAATGAGCAGTTCTTC; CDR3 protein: CASSRTGSSYNEQFF
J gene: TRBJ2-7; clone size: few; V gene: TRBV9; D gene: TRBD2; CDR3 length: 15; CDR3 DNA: TGTGCCAGCAGCGTAGGACTAGCGGTCTGGGACGAGCAGTACTTC; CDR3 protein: CASSVGLAVWDEQYF
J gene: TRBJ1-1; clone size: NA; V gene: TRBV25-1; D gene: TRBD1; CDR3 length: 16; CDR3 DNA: TGTGCCAGCAGTGAATTAGGGACAGGGGGCCTAACGGAAGCTTTCTTT; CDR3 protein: CASSELGTGGLTEAFF
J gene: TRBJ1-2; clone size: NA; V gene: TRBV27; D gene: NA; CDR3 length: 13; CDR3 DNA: TGTGCCAGCAGTTTCAAGCCTGATCTGGGCTACACCTTC; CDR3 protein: CASSFKPDLGYTF
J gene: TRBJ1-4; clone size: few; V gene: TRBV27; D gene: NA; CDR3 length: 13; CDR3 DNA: TGTGCCAGCAGTATTGGGCGTCTCGAAAAACTGTTTTTT; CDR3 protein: CASSIGRLEKLFF
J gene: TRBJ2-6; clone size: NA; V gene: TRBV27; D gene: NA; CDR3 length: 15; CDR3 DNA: TGTGCCAGCTCGGGAGTGGGCTCTGGGGCCAACGTCCTGACTTTC; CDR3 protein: CASSGVGSGANVLTF